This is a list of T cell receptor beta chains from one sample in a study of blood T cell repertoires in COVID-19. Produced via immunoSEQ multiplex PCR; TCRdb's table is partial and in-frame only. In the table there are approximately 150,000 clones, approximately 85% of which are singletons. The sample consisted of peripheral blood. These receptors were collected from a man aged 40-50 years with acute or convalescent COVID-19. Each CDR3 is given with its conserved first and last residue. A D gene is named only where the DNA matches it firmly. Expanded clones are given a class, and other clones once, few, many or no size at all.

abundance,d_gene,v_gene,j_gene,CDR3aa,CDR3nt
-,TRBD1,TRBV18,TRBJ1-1,CASSLSMDRVAFF,TGTGCCAGCTCACTATCTATGGACAGGGTGGCTTTCTTT
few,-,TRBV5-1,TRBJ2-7,CASKWGGDYEQYF,TGCGCCAGCAAGTGGGGGGGCGACTACGAGCAGTACTTC
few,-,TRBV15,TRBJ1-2,CATSAPGDGYTF,TGTGCCACCTCTGCCCCCGGGGATGGCTACACCTTC
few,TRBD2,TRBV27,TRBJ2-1,CASSLIAGSSYNEQFF,TGTGCCAGCAGTTTGATAGCGGGGAGCTCCTACAATGAGCAGTTCTTC
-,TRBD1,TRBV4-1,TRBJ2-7,CASSRNRDRGRRHEQYF,TGCGCCAGCAGCCGGAATAGGGACAGGGGGCGCAGGCACGAGCAGTACTTC
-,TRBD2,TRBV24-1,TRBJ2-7,CATSDWGGKGYEQYF,TGTGCCACCAGTGATTGGGGAGGGAAGGGTTACGAGCAGTACTTC
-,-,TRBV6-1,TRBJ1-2,CASSEPAGGGNGYTF,TGTGCCAGCAGTGAACCCGCGGGAGGTGGTAATGGCTACACCTTC
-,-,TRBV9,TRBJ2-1,CASSGGEGVYNEQFF,TGTGCCAGCAGCGGGGGCGAGGGGGTCTACAATGAGCAGTTCTTC
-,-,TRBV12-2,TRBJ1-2,CASRLARQGFGYTF,TGTGCAAGTCGCTTAGCGAGGCAGGGGTTTGGCTACACCTTC
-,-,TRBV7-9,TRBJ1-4,CASSQPGGGEKLFF,TGTGCCAGCAGCCAACCAGGCGGGGGTGAAAAACTGTTTTTT
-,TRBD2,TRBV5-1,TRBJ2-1,CASSLGLADAYNEQFF,TGCGCCAGCAGCTTGGGACTAGCGGACGCCTACAATGAGCAGTTCTTC
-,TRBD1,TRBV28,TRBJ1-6,CASSLWTGHNSPLHF,TGTGCCAGCAGTCTCTGGACAGGGCATAATTCACCCCTCCACTTT
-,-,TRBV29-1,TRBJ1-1,CSVEAAPGSTEAFF,TGCAGCGTTGAAGCCGCTCCAGGGTCCACTGAAGCTTTCTTT
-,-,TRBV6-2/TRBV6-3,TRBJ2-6,CARSRAAGGANVLTF,TGTGCCCGCAGTCGGGCGGCGGGGGGGGCCAACGTCCTGACTTTC
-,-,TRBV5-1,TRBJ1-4,CASRRGLGTTNEKLFF,TGCGCCAGCAGGCGGGGACTCGGGACAACTAATGAAAAACTGTTTTTT
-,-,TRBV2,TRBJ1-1,CASTPQVNTEAFF,TGTGCCAGCACTCCCCAGGTGAACACTGAAGCTTTCTTT
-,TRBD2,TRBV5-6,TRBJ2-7,CASSLGRDEQYF,TGTGCCAGCAGCTTAGGGAGGGACGAGCAGTACTTC
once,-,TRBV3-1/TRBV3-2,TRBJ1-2,CASSQDGGLSLYGYTF,TGTGCCAGCAGCCAAGATGGAGGGCTATCTCTCTATGGCTACACCTTC
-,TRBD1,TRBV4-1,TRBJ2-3,CASSQEGQGTDTQYF,TGCGCCAGCAGCCAAGAAGGACAGGGCACAGATACGCAGTATTTT
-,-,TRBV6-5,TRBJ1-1,CASRPNSGSSTEAFF,TGTGCCAGCAGACCCAACTCAGGGTCGAGCACTGAAGCTTTCTTT
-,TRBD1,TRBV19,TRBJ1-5,CASSTKDRNNQPQHF,TGTGCCAGTAGTACGAAGGACAGGAACAATCAGCCCCAGCATTTT
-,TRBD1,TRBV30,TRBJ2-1,CAWSHPRGLLRPNNEQFF,TGTGCCTGGAGTCACCCCAGGGGGCTACTCCGGCCTAACAATGAGCAGTTCTTC
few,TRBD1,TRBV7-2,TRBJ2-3,CASSVARDRAHTQYF,TGTGCCAGCAGCGTTGCACGGGACAGGGCTCATACGCAGTATTTT
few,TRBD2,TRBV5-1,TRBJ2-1,CASSPKTSGGHNEQFF,TGCGCCAGCAGCCCCAAGACTAGCGGGGGCCACAATGAGCAGTTCTTC
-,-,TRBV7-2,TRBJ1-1,CASSLGTQTYTEAFF,TGTGCCAGCAGCTTAGGTACACAGACCTACACTGAAGCTTTCTTT
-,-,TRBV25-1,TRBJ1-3,CASSESVASGNTIYF,TGTGCCAGCAGTGAAAGCGTAGCCTCTGGAAACACCATATATTTT
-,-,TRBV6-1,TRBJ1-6,CASREEEANSPLHF,TGTGCCAGCAGGGAAGAGGAGGCCAATTCACCCCTCCACTTT
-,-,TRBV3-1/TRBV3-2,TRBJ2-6,CASSLGPSPGANVLTF,TGTGCCAGCAGCCTGGGGCCAAGCCCTGGGGCCAACGTCCTGACTTTC
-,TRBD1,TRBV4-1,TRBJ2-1,CASSPVPSWDRVVDEQFF,TGCGCCAGCAGCCCAGTACCTTCCTGGGACAGGGTAGTGGATGAGCAGTTCTTC
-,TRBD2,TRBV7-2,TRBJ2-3,CASSLGLAGTDTQYF,TGTGCCAGCAGCTTAGGTCTAGCGGGGACAGATACGCAGTATTTT
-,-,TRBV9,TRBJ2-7,CASSALTGPLNEQYF,TGTGCCAGCAGCGCGTTAACAGGGCCACTCAACGAGCAGTACTTC
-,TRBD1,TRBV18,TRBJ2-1,CASSPGQGAYNEQFF,TGTGCCAGCTCACCCGGACAGGGGGCCTACAATGAGCAGTTCTTC
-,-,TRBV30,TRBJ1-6,CAWSSGVYNSPLHF,TGTGCCTGGAGTTCCGGGGTATATAATTCACCCCTCCACTTT
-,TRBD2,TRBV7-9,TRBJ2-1,CASSLESGGRVEQFF,TGTGCCAGCAGCTTAGAGAGCGGGGGGAGGGTTGAGCAGTTCTTC
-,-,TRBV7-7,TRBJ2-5,CASSLAGASGETQYF,TGTGCTAGCAGTTTGGCAGGGGCGTCGGGCGAGACCCAGTACTTC